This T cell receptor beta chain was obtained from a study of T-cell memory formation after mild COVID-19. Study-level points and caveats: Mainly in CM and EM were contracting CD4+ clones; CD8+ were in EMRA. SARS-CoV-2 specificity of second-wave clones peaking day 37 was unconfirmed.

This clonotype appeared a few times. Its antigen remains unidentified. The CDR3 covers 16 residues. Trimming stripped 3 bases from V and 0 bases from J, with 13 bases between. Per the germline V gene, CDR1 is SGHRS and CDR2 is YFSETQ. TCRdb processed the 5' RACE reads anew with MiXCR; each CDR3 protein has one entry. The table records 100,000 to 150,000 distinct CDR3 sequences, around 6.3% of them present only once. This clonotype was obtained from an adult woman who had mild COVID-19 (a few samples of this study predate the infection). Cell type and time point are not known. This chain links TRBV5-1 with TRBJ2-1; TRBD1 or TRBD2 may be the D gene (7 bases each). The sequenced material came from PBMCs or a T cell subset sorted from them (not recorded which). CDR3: CASSSGGGSSYNEQFF. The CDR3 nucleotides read TGCGCCAGCAGCTCAGGGGGGGGTAGCTCCTACAATGAGCAGTTCTTC.